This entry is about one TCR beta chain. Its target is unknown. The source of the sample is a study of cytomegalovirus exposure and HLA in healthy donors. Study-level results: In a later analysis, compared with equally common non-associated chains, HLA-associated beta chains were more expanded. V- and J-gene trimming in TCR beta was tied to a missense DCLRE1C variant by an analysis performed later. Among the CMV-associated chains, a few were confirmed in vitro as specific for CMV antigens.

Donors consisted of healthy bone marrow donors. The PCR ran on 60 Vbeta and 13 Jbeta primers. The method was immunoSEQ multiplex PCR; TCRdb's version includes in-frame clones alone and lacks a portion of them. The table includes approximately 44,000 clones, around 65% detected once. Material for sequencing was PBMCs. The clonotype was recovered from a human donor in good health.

DNA for the CDR3: TGTGCCAGCTCACCACCGGGGGGGAAGAGTTCACCCCTCCACTTT. This codes for CASSPPGGKSSPLHF. The chain links TRBV18 to TRBJ1-6; perhaps TRBD1 as D (5 bases). Germline CDR1 and CDR2: KGHSH and LQKENI. CDR3 size: 15 residues. Trimming shortened V by 0 bases and J by 9 bases, and 12 bases separated the two germline ends.